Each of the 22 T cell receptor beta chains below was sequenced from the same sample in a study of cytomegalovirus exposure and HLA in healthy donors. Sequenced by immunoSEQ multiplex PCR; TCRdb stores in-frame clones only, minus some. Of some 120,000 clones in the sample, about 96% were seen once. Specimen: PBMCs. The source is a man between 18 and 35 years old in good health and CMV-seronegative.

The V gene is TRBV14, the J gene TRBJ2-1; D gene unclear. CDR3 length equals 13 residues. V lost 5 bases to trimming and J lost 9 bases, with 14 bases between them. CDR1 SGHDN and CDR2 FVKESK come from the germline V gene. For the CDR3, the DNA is TGTGCCAGCAGCGTGACTCTGCGTGGTGAGCAGTTCTTC. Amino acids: CASSVTLRGEQFF.

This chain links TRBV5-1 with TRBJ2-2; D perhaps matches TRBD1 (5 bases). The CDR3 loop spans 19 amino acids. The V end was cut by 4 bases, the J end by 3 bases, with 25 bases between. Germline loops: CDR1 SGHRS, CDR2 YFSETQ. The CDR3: CASSIWSPRTLRDTGELFF. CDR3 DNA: TGCGCCAGCAGCATCTGGTCCCCCAGGACATTACGGGACACCGGGGAGCTGTTTTTT.

The CDR3 reads CASSLAASGSYEQYF. The CDR3 nucleotides are TGTGCCAGCAGCTTAGCGGCTAGCGGGAGCTACGAGCAGTACTTC. The chain couples TRBV7-8 to TRBJ2-7; 10 bases match TRBD2. The length of the CDR3 is 15 residues. Trimming took 0 bases from V and 3 from J; bases not matched to a gene: 2. Looked up from germline, CDR1 is SGHVS and CDR2 is FQNEAQ.

The CDR3 sequence is CASSTKKDYSFDEQYF. Written as DNA, the CDR3 is TGTGCCAGTAGTACGAAAAAAGACTATAGCTTTGACGAGCAGTACTTC. The gene calls are TRBV19 and TRBJ2-7, with D possibly TRBD2 on 5 matching bases. V was clipped by 4 bases and J by 5 bases, with 21 bases between them. Germline V gene data show CDR1 as LNHDA and CDR2 as SQIVND (reference sequence). The CDR3 length is 16 residues.

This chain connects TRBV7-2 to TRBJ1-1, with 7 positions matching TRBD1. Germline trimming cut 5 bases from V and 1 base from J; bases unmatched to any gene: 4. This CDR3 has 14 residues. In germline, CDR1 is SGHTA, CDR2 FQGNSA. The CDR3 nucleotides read TGTGCCAGCAGCCCGACAGGGACGAACACTGAAGCTTTCTTT. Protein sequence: CASSPTGTNTEAFF.

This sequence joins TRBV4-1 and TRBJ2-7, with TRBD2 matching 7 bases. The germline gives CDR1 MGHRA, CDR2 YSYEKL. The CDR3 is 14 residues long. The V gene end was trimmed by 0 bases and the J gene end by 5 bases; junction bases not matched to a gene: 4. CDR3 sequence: CASSQEPTSDEQYF. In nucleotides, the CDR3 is TGCGCCAGCAGCCAAGAACCTACTAGCGACGAGCAGTACTTC.

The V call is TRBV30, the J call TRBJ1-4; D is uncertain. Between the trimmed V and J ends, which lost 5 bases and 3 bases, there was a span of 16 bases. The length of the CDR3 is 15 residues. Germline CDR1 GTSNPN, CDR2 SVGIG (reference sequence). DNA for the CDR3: TGTGCCTGGGGGGAGGCGCCCGCGGCTAATGAAAAACTGTTTTTT. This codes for CAWGEAPAANEKLFF.

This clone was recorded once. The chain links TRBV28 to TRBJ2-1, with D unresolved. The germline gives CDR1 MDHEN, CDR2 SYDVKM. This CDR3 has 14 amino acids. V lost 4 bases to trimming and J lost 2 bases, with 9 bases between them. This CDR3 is CASSSLGAYNEQFF. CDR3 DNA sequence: TGTGCCAGCAGTTCCCTAGGCGCCTACAATGAGCAGTTCTTC.

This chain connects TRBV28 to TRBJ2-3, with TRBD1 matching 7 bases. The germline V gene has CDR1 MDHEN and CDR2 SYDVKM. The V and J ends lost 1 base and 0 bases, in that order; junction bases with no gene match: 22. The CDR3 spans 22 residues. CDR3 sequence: CASSLSATPGQQAPHSTDTQYF. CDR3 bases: TGTGCCAGCAGTTTATCCGCAACTCCGGGACAGCAAGCCCCCCATAGCACAGATACGCAGTATTTT.

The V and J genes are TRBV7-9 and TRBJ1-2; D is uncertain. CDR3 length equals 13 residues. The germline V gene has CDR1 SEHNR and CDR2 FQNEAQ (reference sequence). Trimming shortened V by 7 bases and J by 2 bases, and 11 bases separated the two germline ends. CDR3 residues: CASTHAGNYGYTF. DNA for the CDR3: TGTGCCAGCACCCACGCTGGCAACTATGGCTACACCTTC.

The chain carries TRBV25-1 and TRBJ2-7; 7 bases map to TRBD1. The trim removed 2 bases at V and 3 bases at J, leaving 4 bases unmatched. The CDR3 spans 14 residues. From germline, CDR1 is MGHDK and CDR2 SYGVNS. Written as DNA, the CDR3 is TGTGCCAGCAGTGAAGGGACAGTGATCTACGAGCAGTACTTC. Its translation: CASSEGTVIYEQYF.

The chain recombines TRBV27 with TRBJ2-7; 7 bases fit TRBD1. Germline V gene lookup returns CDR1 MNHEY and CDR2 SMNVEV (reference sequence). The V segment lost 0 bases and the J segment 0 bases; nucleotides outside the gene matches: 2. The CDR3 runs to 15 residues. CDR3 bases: TGTGCCAGCAGTTTATCGAGGGACAGCTCCTACGAGCAGTACTTC. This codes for CASSLSRDSSYEQYF.

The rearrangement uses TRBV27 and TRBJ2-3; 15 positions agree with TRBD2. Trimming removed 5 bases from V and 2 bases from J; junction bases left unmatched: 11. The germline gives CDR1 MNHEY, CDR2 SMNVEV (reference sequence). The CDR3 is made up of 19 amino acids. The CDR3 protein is CASSPRGLAGGAPTDTQYF. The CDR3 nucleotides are TGTGCCAGCAGTCCCAGGGGACTAGCGGGAGGAGCCCCCACAGATACGCAGTATTTT.

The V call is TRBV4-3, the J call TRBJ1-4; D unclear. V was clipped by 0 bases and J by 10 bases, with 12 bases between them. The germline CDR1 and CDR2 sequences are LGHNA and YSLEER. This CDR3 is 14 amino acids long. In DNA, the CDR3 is TGCGCCAGCAGCCAAGATCGGGATGTGGGAAAACTGTTTTTT. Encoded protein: CASSQDRDVGKLFF.

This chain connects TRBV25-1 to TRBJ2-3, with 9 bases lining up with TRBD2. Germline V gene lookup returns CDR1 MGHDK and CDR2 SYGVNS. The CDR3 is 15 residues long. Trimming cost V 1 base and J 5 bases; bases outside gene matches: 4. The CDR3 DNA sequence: TGTGCCAGCAGTGAATTAGCGGGAGCGGGAGATACGCAGTATTTT. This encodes CASSELAGAGDTQYF.

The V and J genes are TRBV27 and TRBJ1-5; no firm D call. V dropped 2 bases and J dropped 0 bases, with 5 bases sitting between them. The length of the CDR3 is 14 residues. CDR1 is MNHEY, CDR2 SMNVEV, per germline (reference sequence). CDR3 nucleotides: TGTGCCAGCAGTTTAATTAATAGCAATCAGCCCCAGCATTTT. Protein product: CASSLINSNQPQHF.

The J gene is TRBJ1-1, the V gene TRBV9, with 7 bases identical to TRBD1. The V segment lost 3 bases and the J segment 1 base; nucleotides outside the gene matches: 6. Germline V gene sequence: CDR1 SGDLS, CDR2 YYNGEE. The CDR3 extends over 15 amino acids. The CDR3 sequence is CASSAPTGPNTEAFF. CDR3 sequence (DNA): TGTGCCAGCAGCGCCCCGACAGGGCCGAACACTGAAGCTTTCTTT.

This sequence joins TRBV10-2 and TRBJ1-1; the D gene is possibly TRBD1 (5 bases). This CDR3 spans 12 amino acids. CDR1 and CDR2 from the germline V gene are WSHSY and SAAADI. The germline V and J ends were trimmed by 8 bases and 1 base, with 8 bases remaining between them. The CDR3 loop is CASGQGNTEAFF. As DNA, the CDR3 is TGCGCCAGCGGCCAGGGGAACACTGAAGCTTTCTTT.

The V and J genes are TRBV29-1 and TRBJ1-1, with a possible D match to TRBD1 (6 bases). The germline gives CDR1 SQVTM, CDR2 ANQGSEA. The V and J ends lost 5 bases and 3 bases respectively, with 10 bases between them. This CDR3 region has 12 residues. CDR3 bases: TGCAGCGTTTCCAACAGGGACACTGAAGCTTTCTTT. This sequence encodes CSVSNRDTEAFF.

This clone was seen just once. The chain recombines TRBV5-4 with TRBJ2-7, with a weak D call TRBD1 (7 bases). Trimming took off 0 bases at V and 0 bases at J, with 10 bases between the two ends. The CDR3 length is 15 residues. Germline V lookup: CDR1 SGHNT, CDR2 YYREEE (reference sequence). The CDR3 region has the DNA TGTGCCAGCAGCTTGGGGCGGGACAGCTCCTACGAGCAGTACTTC. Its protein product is CASSLGRDSSYEQYF.

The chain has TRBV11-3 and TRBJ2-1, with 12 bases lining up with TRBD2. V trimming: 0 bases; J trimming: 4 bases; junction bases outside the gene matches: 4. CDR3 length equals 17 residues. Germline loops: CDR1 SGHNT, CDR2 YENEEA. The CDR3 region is CASSLEGGLAGYNEQFF. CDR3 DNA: TGTGCCAGCAGCTTAGAAGGGGGACTAGCGGGTTACAATGAGCAGTTCTTC.

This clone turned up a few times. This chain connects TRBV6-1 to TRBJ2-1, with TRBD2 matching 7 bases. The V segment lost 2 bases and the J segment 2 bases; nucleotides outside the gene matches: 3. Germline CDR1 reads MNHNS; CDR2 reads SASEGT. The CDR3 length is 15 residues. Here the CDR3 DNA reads TGTGCCAGCAGTGAAACTAGCGAGCCCTACAATGAGCAGTTCTTC. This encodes CASSETSEPYNEQFF.